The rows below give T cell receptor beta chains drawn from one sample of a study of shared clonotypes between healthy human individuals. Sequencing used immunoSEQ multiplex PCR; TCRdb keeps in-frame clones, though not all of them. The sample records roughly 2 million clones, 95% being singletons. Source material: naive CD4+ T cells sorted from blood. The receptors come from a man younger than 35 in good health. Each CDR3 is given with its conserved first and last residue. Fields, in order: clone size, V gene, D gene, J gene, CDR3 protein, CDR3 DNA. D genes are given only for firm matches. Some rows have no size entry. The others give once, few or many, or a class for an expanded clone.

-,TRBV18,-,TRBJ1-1,CASSPPRGGMNTEAFF,TGTGCCAGCTCACCACCCCGGGGCGGTATGAACACTGAAGCTTTCTTT
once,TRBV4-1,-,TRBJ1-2,CASSQLDGKNYGYTF,TGCGCCAGCAGCCAACTGGACGGGAAAAACTATGGCTACACCTTC
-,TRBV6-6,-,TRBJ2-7,CASTERERGYEQYF,TGTGCCAGCACCGAAAGGGAGAGGGGCTACGAGCAGTACTTC
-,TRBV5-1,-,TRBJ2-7,CASSLVAGYEQYF,TGCGCCAGCAGCTTGGTTGCCGGCTACGAGCAGTACTTC
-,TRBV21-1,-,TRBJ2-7,CASSPQDRDYEQYF,TGTGCCAGCAGCCCACAGGACAGGGACTACGAGCAGTACTTC
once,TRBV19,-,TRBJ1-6,CASRREAYSPLHF,TGTGCCAGTAGGAGGGAAGCGTATTCACCCCTCCACTTT
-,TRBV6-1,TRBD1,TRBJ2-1,CASSTGTGSGGEQFF,TGTGCCAGCAGTACTGGGACAGGTAGTGGGGGTGAGCAGTTCTTC
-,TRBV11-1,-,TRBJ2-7,CASSQPLVQYF,TGTGCCAGCAGCCAGCCCCTGGTGCAGTACTTC
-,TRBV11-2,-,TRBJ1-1,CASTNRQGWGVKWTEAFF,TGTGCCAGCACCAACCGCCAGGGATGGGGAGTTAAGTGGACTGAAGCTTTCTTT
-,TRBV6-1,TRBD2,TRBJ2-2,CALAAGAWTGELFF,TGTGCCTTAGCAGCGGGAGCTTGGACCGGGGAGCTGTTTTTT
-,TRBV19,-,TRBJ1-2,CASKPGYYYGYTF,TGTGCCTCGAAGCCAGGGTATTACTATGGCTACACCTTC
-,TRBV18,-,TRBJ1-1,CASSPLANTEAFF,TGTGCCAGCTCCCCTCTTGCAAACACTGAAGCTTTCTTT
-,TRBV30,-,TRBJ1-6,CAWSVQGPRVSPLHF,TGTGCCTGGAGTGTACAAGGACCGCGAGTTTCACCCCTCCACTTT
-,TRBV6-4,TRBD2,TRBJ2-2,CASRVGTSDTGELFF,TGTGCCAGCAGAGTCGGGACTAGCGACACCGGGGAGCTGTTTTTT
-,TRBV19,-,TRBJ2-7,CASSMNEWVYEQYF,TGTGCCAGTAGTATGAACGAATGGGTCTACGAGCAGTACTTC
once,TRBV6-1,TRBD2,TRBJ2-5,CASTGTRLQETQYF,TGTGCCAGCACTGGGACTAGACTCCAAGAGACCCAGTACTTC
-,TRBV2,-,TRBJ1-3,CASRGLSSGNTIYF,TGTGCCAGCAGGGGACTTAGCTCTGGAAACACCATATATTTT
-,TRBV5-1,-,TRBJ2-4,CASSFGDTQVLAKNIQYF,TGCGCCAGCAGCTTCGGGGACACACAGGTTCTAGCCAAAAACATTCAGTACTTC
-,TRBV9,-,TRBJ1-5,CASSVARRRIDQPQHF,TGTGCCAGCAGCGTAGCTAGGAGGCGGATCGATCAGCCCCAGCATTTT
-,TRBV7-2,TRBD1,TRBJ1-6,CASSYRGSSPLHF,TGTGCCAGCAGCTACAGGGGGAGCTCACCCCTCCACTTT
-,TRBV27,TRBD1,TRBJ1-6,CASSDREGNSPLHF,TGTGCCAGCAGCGACAGGGAAGGTAATTCACCCCTCCACTTT
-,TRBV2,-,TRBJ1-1,CASRNGVPAFF,TGTGCCAGCAGAAACGGGGTGCCTGCTTTCTTT
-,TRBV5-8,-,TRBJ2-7,CASNPGDLVYEQYF,TGTGCCAGCAATCCAGGGGACTTAGTCTACGAGCAGTACTTC
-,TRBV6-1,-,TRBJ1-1,CASSEGGLGNTEAFF,TGTGCCAGCAGTGAAGGAGGGTTAGGGAACACTGAAGCTTTCTTT
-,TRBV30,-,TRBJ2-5,CAWRNDLGTQYF,TGTGCCTGGAGGAATGACTTGGGCACCCAGTACTTC
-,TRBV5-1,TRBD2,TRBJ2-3,CASSLWDYNTDTQYF,TGCGCCAGCAGCTTATGGGACTACAACACAGATACGCAGTATTTT
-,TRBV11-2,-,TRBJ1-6,CASSFRQEYNSPLHF,TGTGCCAGCAGCTTCCGACAGGAGTATAATTCACCCCTCCACTTT
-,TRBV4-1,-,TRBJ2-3,CASSQPVGTQYF,TGCGCCAGCAGCCAACCCGTAGGAACGCAGTATTTT
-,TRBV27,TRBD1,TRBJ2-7,CASSPRRDSYEQYF,TGTGCCAGCAGCCCCCGTCGGGACAGCTACGAGCAGTACTTC
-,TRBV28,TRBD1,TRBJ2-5,CASSPYRGVGQETQYF,TGTGCCAGCAGTCCCTACAGGGGAGTAGGCCAAGAGACCCAGTACTTC
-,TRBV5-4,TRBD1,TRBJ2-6,CASSLYQGAGANVLTF,TGTGCCAGCAGCTTGTATCAGGGGGCTGGGGCCAACGTCCTGACTTTC
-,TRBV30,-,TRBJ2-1,CAWSRNNEQFF,TGTGCCTGGTCCAGGAACAATGAGCAGTTCTTC
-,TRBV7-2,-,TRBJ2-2,CASSPGSTVPGELFF,TGTGCCAGCAGCCCGGGCTCAACGGTTCCCGGGGAGCTGTTTTTT
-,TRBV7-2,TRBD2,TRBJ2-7,CASSLVGAGGQLSYEQYF,TGTGCCAGCAGCTTAGTGGGAGCGGGAGGGCAACTCTCCTACGAGCAGTACTTC
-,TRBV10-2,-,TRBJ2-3,CATRRSGNYTQYF,TGCGCCACTCGGCGGAGCGGTAATTATACGCAGTATTTT
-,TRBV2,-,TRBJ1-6,CASSEGSPLHF,TGTGCCAGCAGTGAGGGATCACCCCTCCACTTT